The rows below give T cell receptor beta chains drawn from one sample of a study of OX40 agonist ivuxolimab in advanced cancers. Sequencing used immunoSEQ multiplex PCR; TCRdb keeps in-frame clones, though not all of them. The repertoire holds 90,000 to 130,000 clones, with approximately 90% as singletons. Sequencing used CD4+ or CD8+ T cells sorted from blood, obtained in a trial of the OX40 agonist ivuxolimab. These receptors were taken from an adult with an advanced solid tumor such as melanoma, head and neck, liver or kidney cancer. The CDR3 runs from the conserved cysteine through the conserved F or W. D genes are given only for firm matches. Clone size appears in some rows only: once, few, many, or a class for an expanded clone.

NA,NA,TRBJ2-7,TRBV6-1,15,TGTGCCAGCAGTGCCCTCCGGGAGAGAAGCTACGAGCAGTACTTC,CASSALRERSYEQYF
NA,NA,TRBJ2-2,TRBV19,14,TGTGCCAGTACCACGGACACGAACACCGGGGAGCTGTTTTTT,CASTTDTNTGELFF
TRBD1,NA,TRBJ1-1,TRBV9,14,TGTGCCAGCAGCGCACAGGGGGATGGGACTGAAGCTTTCTTT,CASSAQGDGTEAFF
TRBD1,NA,TRBJ1-4,TRBV6-1,15,TGTGCCAGCAGGGCCGCGGGACAGGGGGTGGTAAAACTGTTTTTT,CASRAAGQGVVKLFF
NA,NA,TRBJ1-4,TRBV6-1,12,TGTGCCAGCAGCGCTATATTGGAAAAACTGTTTTTT,CASSAILEKLFF
TRBD1,NA,TRBJ2-3,TRBV5-1,15,TGCGCCAGCAGTTCATGGGCCAGGGGGACAGATACGCAGTATTTT,CASSSWARGTDTQYF
TRBD2,NA,TRBJ2-1,TRBV23-1,14,TGCGCCAGCAGCCCAATAGCGGGGGGTAATGAGCAGTTCTTC,CASSPIAGGNEQFF
TRBD1,once,TRBJ2-5,TRBV18,15,TGTGCCAGCTCACCACTGACGACAGGGGGAGAGACCCAGTACTTC,CASSPLTTGGETQYF
TRBD2,NA,TRBJ2-1,TRBV30,17,TGTGCCTGGAGCCCCGGACTAGCGGGAGGAGCCTACAATGAGCAGTTCTTC,CAWSPGLAGGAYNEQFF
TRBD2,once,TRBJ2-1,TRBV28,15,TGTGCCAGCAGTTCCGGGACTACCTTAGGAGATGAGCAGTTCTTC,CASSSGTTLGDEQFF
NA,once,TRBJ2-5,TRBV5-1,13,TGCGCCAGCAGCTTGGACCGCCCGGAGACCCAGTACTTC,CASSLDRPETQYF
NA,NA,TRBJ2-5,TRBV25-1,15,TGTGCCAGCAGTGACGGTGCGGGTATGGTGGAGACCCAGTACTTC,CASSDGAGMVETQYF
NA,once,TRBJ1-1,TRBV10-1,15,TGCGCCAGCAGTGAGTCGGGACGGCCGAACACTGAAGCTTTCTTT,CASSESGRPNTEAFF